The next 8 T cell receptor beta chains were all read from a single sample in a study of regulatory T cells in long-lasting Graves disease. Arm-PCR of CDR3 regions with iRepertoire HTBI primers generated TCR beta libraries. Each CDR3 protein is one row after TCRdb ran MiXCR on the multiplex PCR reads. Of about 370,000 distinct CDR3 sequences in the sample, 15% to 18% are singletons; the top ten hold 22%. Time point of the sample: newly diagnosed GD, antithyroid drugs for less than 3 months. Extracted RNA from PBMCs served as the source of the TCR library. The source material was peripheral blood mononuclear cells (PBMCs), sampled at new diagnosis, from a patient treated with antithyroid drugs. The origin of the receptors is a female donor with Graves disease.

This clonotype was seen many times. The chain uses TRBV6-9 and TRBJ1-2; D remains unclear. Trimming removed 1 base at V and 6 bases at J, with 9 bases between. The CDR3 is 13 amino acids. Germline CDR1 and CDR2: MNHGY and SVAAGI. As DNA, the CDR3 is TGTGCCAGCAGTTATTTACAGCGAAATGGCTACACCTTC. Residues: CASSYLQRNGYTF.

The chain combines TRBV4-1 with TRBJ2-7, with 7 nucleotides matching TRBD1. This CDR3 is 15 amino acids long. Germline CDR1 MGHRA, CDR2 YSYEKL. V dropped 4 bases and J dropped 3; count of bases not matched to a gene: 9. The CDR3 DNA reads TGCGCCAGCAGCCCACGGACAGGACAGCTCTACGAGCAGTACTTC. This gives the protein CASSPRTGQLYEQYF.

There are many counts of this clonotype. The chain uses TRBV12-3 or TRBV12-4 and TRBJ1-2, with TRBD1 matching over 9 bases. This CDR3 contains 14 residues. Germline trimming cut 5 bases from V and 6 bases from J; bases unmatched to any gene: 7. The CDR3 DNA reads as TGTGCCAGCAGTGCACAGGGGGCTAAAGATGGCTACACCTTC. Translation gives CASSAQGAKDGYTF.

Ten or more counts support this clonotype. This chain uses TRBV15 with TRBJ1-5, with D perhaps TRBD1 (5 bases). The CDR3 length is 16 residues. Germline V CDR1 and CDR2: LNHNV, YYDKDF (reference sequence). V lost 1 base and J 7 bases, leaving 17 bases between the germline ends. CDR3 in DNA: TGTGCCACCAGCAGAGGGGGCCGGGCAGTGGGACAGCCCCAGCATTTT. The encoded protein is CATSRGGRAVGQPQHF.

This clonotype was seen a handful of times. J is TRBJ2-7 and V is TRBV5-6; perhaps TRBD1 as D (6 bases). CDR1 is SGHDT, CDR2 YYEEEE, per germline. This CDR3 is built from 20 residues. Trimming took 1 base from V and 1 from J, leaving 27 bases between them. The CDR3 nucleotides read TGTGCCAGCAGCTTGTTTCGGGGCTCGGGAATCGTGGGGGCTTCCTACGAGCAGTACTTC. This gives the protein CASSLFRGSGIVGASYEQYF. The whole variable domain, remainder taken from reference TRBV5-6 and TRBJ2-7, is DAGVTQSPTHLIKTRGQQVTLRCSPKSGHDTVSWYQQALGQGPQFIFQYYEEEERQRGNFPDRFSGHQFPNYSSELNVNALLLGDSALYLCASSLFRGSGIVGASYEQYFGPGTRLTVT.

This clonotype was observed at least ten times. The chain employs TRBV4-1 and TRBJ1-4, with D perhaps matching TRBD1 (5 bases). CDR1 MGHRA and CDR2 YSYEKL come from the germline V gene. The CDR3 has 15 amino acids. V shed 4 bases and J shed 4 bases, with 13 bases lying between them. The CDR3 DNA reads TGCGCCAGCAGCCGGTTCCGGGACCGTAATGAAAAACTGTTTTTT. Protein: CASSRFRDRNEKLFF.

This clonotype appeared a few times. J is TRBJ2-6 and V is TRBV6-1; TRBD2 matches 8 bases. CDR1 is MNHNS and CDR2 is SASEGT in the germline V gene. The junction had 14 bases not matched to a gene; V was cut back by 6 bases and J by 1 base. The CDR3 is 19 residues long. The CDR3 coding sequence is TGTGCCAGCAGCCCTTCAGCGGGAGTAACTGGATCTGGGGCCAACGTCCTGACTTTC. It translates to CASSPSAGVTGSGANVLTF.

About this clonotype itself: Given a much more abundant clone one base away, this may be a read error. The chain is built from TRBV6-9 and TRBJ1-2; D is uncertain. The CDR3 runs 11 residues. Germline assignment: CDR1 MNHGY and CDR2 SVAAGI. CDR3 nucleotides: TGTGCCAGCAGTTATTACCCTGGCTGCACCTTC. Translating gives CASSYYPGCTF.